This T cell receptor beta chain was profiled in a study of patients and donors after allogeneic stem cell transplantation. TCRdb re-derived calls from the RT-PCR reads in MiXCR, one entry per CDR3 protein. This sample has some 880,000 distinct CDR3 sequences, with more than 15% found just once. Germline V gives CDR1 DFQATT, CDR2 SNEGSKA (reference sequence). This CDR3 has 15 residues. V lost 0 bases and J lost 0, with 12 bases in between. The chain carries TRBV20-1 and TRBJ2-7; a weak D match, TRBD1 (5 bases). Sequencing used blood, either unsorted or a sorted T cell fraction (not recorded which). This clonotype was sampled from a human donor who was either an allogeneic HSCT recipient or a stem cell or donor lymphocyte infusion donor (not recorded which). It is not recorded whose cells these are; they may come from a transplant donor. CDR3: CSARDQGTPSYEQYF. The CDR3 DNA sequence: TGCAGTGCTAGAGATCAGGGAACACCCTCCTACGAGCAGTACTTC.